The 24 T cell receptor beta chains below were found in one sample sequenced in a study of CD8+CD57+ T cells in acquired aplastic anemia. All patients picked for sequencing had shown, by flow cytometry, an expansion of CD8+CD57+ cells. The template used for profiling TCR beta VDJ and CDR3 was genomic DNA. Each CDR3 protein gets one entry after TCRdb re-called the reads with MiXCR. The data show 450,000 to 600,000 distinct CDR3 sequences, over 25% seen once. Sequenced sample: sorted CD4+, CD8+, or CD8+CD57+ T cells (not recorded which) from PBMCs. These receptors were taken from a human donor with aplastic anemia.

V is TRBV12-3 or TRBV12-4 and J is TRBJ2-1; no clear D. The CDR3 runs 14 residues. Trimming stripped 6 bases from V and 0 bases from J, with 9 bases between. The CDR3 spells CASRETSSYNEQFF. The CDR3 DNA reads TGTGCCAGCAGGGAGACAAGCTCCTACAATGAGCAGTTCTTC.

This clonotype was seen once. This sequence joins TRBV6-1 and TRBJ2-4, with 7 bases aligning to TRBD2. After removal of 6 bases from V and 0 bases from J, the junction contained 5 bases not matched to a gene. From germline, CDR1 is MNHNS and CDR2 SASEGT. The CDR3 has 15 residues. The CDR3 nucleotides are TGTGCCAGCAGGGGAGCGGGGCTAGCCAAAAACATTCAGTACTTC. Translation gives CASRGAGLAKNIQYF.

The chain joins TRBV12-5 to TRBJ1-1, with 8 positions matching TRBD1. V gave up 6 bases and J gave up 4 bases; unmatched junction bases: 4. There are 13 residues in the CDR3. In germline, CDR1 is LGHNT, CDR2 FRNRAP. CDR3 protein: CASGTQGGTEAFF. CDR3 DNA: TGTGCTAGTGGAACACAGGGGGGCACTGAAGCTTTCTTT. The complete variable domain, with remaining parts taken from reference TRBV12-5 and TRBJ1-1, reads DARVTQTPRHKVTEMGQEVTMRCQPILGHNTVFWYRQTMMQGLELLAYFRNRAPLDDSGMPKDRFSAEMPDATLATLKIQPSEPRDSAVYFCASGTQGGTEAFFGQGTRLTVV.

This clonotype was observed at least ten times. The chain recombines TRBV5-1 with TRBJ1-1; no firm D call. Trimming took off 0 bases at V and 1 base at J, with 7 bases between the two ends. Germline V gene data show CDR1 as SGHRS and CDR2 as YFSETQ. CDR3 length equals 14 residues. The CDR3, as DNA: TGCGCCAGCAGCTTGGAGGGTGGGAACACTGAAGCTTTCTTT. Translating it yields CASSLEGGNTEAFF.

This sequence joins TRBV27 and TRBJ1-2; TRBD1 is a possible D gene (6 bases). Germline CDR1 MNHEY, CDR2 SMNVEV (reference sequence). The CDR3 spans 13 residues. Trimming removed 6 bases at V and 7 bases at J, with 15 bases between. The CDR3 DNA sequence: TGTGCCAGCAGCCTTACAGGGATTGGTGGCTACACCTTC. As protein: CASSLTGIGGYTF.

This clonotype occurred a few times. The chain carries TRBV20-1 and TRBJ2-3; no clear D. CDR3 length equals 13 residues. Germline values: CDR1 DFQATT, CDR2 SNEGSKA (reference sequence). The V and J ends lost 2 bases and 5 bases respectively, with 11 bases between them. The CDR3 region is CSARNDPGDTQYF. CDR3 nucleotides: TGCAGTGCTAGAAACGACCCAGGAGATACGCAGTATTTT.

The chain couples TRBV5-4 to TRBJ2-7, with TRBD1 matching 8 bases. J lost 0 bases, V lost 6 bases, and 2 bases had no gene match. CDR1 SGHNT and CDR2 YYREEE come from the germline V gene (reference sequence). This CDR3 comprises 13 residues. The CDR3 coding sequence is TGTGCCAGCAAGGACAGGGACTCCTACGAGCAGTACTTC. It translates to CASKDRDSYEQYF.

This clonotype was detected many times. The chain has TRBV15 and TRBJ1-2; TRBD1 aligns across 8 bases. The CDR3 length is 19 residues. V was pared by 5 bases and J by 4 bases, with 21 bases of the junction left unmatched. CDR1 and CDR2 from the germline V gene are LNHNV and YYDKDF (reference sequence). CDR3 amino acids: CATSALVGRTGSRGYGYTF. The DNA of the CDR3 is TGTGCCACCAGCGCACTGGTTGGTAGGACAGGGAGCCGCGGCTATGGCTACACCTTC.

Remarks on this clonotype: A much larger clone sits a single nucleotide away, making a read error possible. The chain recombines TRBV19 with TRBJ1-5; the D is unclear. From germline, CDR1 is LNHDA and CDR2 SQIVND (reference sequence). This CDR3 has 16 amino acids. CDR3 nucleotides: TGTGCCAGTAGTATCTCCAGGTTCAATAGCGATCAGCCCCAGCATTTT. It codes for CASSISRFNSDQPQHF.

The chain employs TRBV20-1 and TRBJ1-1, with TRBD1 as a possible D gene (5 bases). The V and J ends lost 5 bases and 5 bases respectively, with 9 bases between them. The CDR3 length is 11 residues. The germline V gene encodes CDR1 DFQATT and CDR2 SNEGSKA (reference sequence). Here the CDR3 reads CSAGGETEAFF. The DNA for the CDR3 is TGCAGTGCTGGGGGGGAAACTGAAGCTTTCTTT.

This clonotype was detected many times. The rearrangement uses TRBV24-1 and TRBJ1-2; the D is unclear. CDR3 size: 12 residues. V was trimmed by 7 bases and J by 1 base, leaving 6 bases between them. CDR1 and CDR2 from the germline V gene are KGHDR and SFDVKD. As DNA, the CDR3 is TGTGCCACCAGGGAGAGTAACTATGGCTACACCTTC. Translated, it gives CATRESNYGYTF.

The CDR3 sequence is CASSPSWRGSGNTIYF. In nucleotides, the CDR3 is TGTGCCAGCAGCCCTTCGTGGAGGGGTTCTGGAAACACCATATATTTT. The chain links TRBV4-2 to TRBJ1-3; the D gene is possibly TRBD1 (5 bases). Per germline, CDR1 LGHNA and CDR2 YNFKEQ. V gave up 4 bases and J gave up 1 base, with 14 bases separating them. CDR3 length: 16 residues.

The rearrangement joins TRBV3-1 to TRBJ2-1, with D perhaps matching TRBD2 (5 bases). The V and J ends lost 1 base and 9 bases respectively, with 19 bases between them. The CDR3 is 16 residues long. The germline V gene encodes CDR1 LGHDT and CDR2 YNNKEL (reference sequence). Here the CDR3 reads CASSQAPPGLGGEQFF. Written as DNA, the CDR3 is TGTGCCAGCAGCCAAGCACCCCCAGGACTCGGCGGTGAGCAGTTCTTC.

This clonotype was counted many times. The rearrangement uses TRBV2 and TRBJ1-6, with D possibly matching TRBD1 (5 bases). The V gene lost 6 bases and the J gene lost 5 bases, with 23 bases spanning the gap. Per germline, CDR1 SNHLY and CDR2 FYNNEI. This CDR3 spans 18 amino acids. The CDR3 DNA follows: TGTGCCAGCAGCCCGCTAAGTACCGGGACGGGGGATAATTCACCCCTCCACTTT. This translates into CASSPLSTGTGDNSPLHF.

The V gene is TRBV20-1, the J gene TRBJ1-2; TRBD1 matches at 10 bases. The CDR3 totals 12 residues. The germline gives CDR1 DFQATT, CDR2 SNEGSKA (reference sequence). Trimming cost V 5 bases and J 8 bases; bases outside gene matches: 5. CDR3 residues: CSAHDRGRGYTF. The CDR3 nucleotides read TGCAGTGCTCACGACAGGGGGCGAGGCTACACCTTC.

With regard to this clonotype: Mismatch with germline at one junction end may stem from a read error. The chain couples TRBV15 to TRBJ2-3; no clear D. This CDR3 contains 10 residues. The V gene's germline CDR1 is LNHNV and CDR2 YYDKDF (reference sequence). CDR3: CTTSTDTQYF. CDR3 nucleotide sequence: TGTACCACCAGCACAGATACGCAGTATTTT. The full variable domain, its missing parts supplied by reference TRBV15 and TRBJ2-3, is DAMVIQNPRYQVTQFGKPVTLSCSQTLNHNVMYWYQQKSSQAPKLLFHYYDKDFNNEADTPDNFQSRRPNTSFCFLDIRSPGLGDTAMYLCTTSTDTQYFGPGTRLTVL.

The chain couples TRBV7-6 to TRBJ2-7, with a weak D call TRBD2 (5 bases). Trimming pared 6 bases from V and 7 bases from J, leaving 22 bases between. The CDR3 has 15 amino acids. Germline-derived CDR1 and CDR2 are SGHVS and FNYEAQ. Written as DNA, the CDR3 is TGTGCCAGCAGTTCTGGGAACCGCAATACGGGGGAGCAGTACTTC. Amino acid sequence: CASSSGNRNTGEQYF. Together with reference TRBV7-6 and TRBJ2-7, the CDR3 gives the full variable domain: GAGVSQSPRYKVTKRGQDVALRCDPISGHVSLYWYRQALGQGPEFLTYFNYEAQQDKSGLPNDRFSAERPEGSISTLTIQRTEQRDSAMYRCASSSGNRNTGEQYFGPGTRLTVT.

This clonotype showed up many times. This sequence joins TRBV9 and TRBJ2-1; 8 nucleotides agree with TRBD2. This CDR3 has 16 residues. Germline assignment: CDR1 SGDLS and CDR2 YYNGEE. After removal of 3 bases from V and 4 bases from J, the junction contained 9 bases not matched to a gene. The chain's CDR3 is CASSERAGVFYNEQFF. The CDR3 region has the DNA TGTGCCAGCAGCGAGAGAGCGGGAGTATTTTACAATGAGCAGTTCTTC.

In its sample, this clonotype was seen a few times. Possible read error: a much larger clone is one base away. This rearrangement joins TRBV2 to TRBJ2-7; D ambiguous. Trimming left V 0 bases short and J 6 bases short, with 9 bases between. This CDR3 contains 13 residues. The germline CDR1 and CDR2 sequences are SNHLY and FYNNEI. CDR3 DNA sequence: TGTGCCAGCAGTGAAGCGCCGTGGTGCGAGCAGTACTTC. Protein product: CASSEAPWCEQYF.

At least ten counts were recorded for this clonotype. CDR3 DNA: TGTGCCAGCAGTCCCCTTTTATTGGGGGGCGGTAGCAATCAGCCCCAGCATTTT. Translating gives CASSPLLLGGGSNQPQHF. The chain is built from TRBV27 and TRBJ1-5; possible D gene TRBD1, 6 bases. The ends were cut back, 5 bases at V and 0 bases at J, with 20 bases in the middle. Germline CDR1 is MNHEY and CDR2 is SMNVEV (reference sequence). This CDR3 region has 18 residues.

This clonotype has ten or more counts. The chain recombines TRBV2 with TRBJ1-6; tentatively, D is TRBD1 (5 bases). CDR3 length equals 12 residues. Trimming shortened V by 7 bases and J by 10 bases, and 11 bases separated the two germline ends. CDR1 and CDR2 (germline): SNHLY, FYNNEI. The CDR3: CASTGGRSPLHF. Written as DNA, the CDR3 is TGTGCCAGCACCGGGGGAAGATCACCCCTCCACTTT.

This clonotype was counted at least ten times. The chain combines TRBV11-2 with TRBJ2-7, with TRBD2 matching over 11 bases. The junction had 6 bases not matched to a gene; V was cut back by 5 bases and J by 0 bases. Germline V CDR1 and CDR2: SGHAT, FQNNGV. The CDR3 loop spans 16 amino acids. CDR3 DNA: TGTGCCAGCAGCCCCGGGACTAGCGGATACTCCTACGAGCAGTACTTC. Encoded protein: CASSPGTSGYSYEQYF. Variable domain in full (rest from reference TRBV11-2 and TRBJ2-7): EAGVAQSPRYKIIEKRQSVAFWCNPISGHATLYWYQQILGQGPKLLIQFQNNGVVDDSQLPKDRFSAERLKGVDSTLKIQPAKLEDSAVYLCASSPGTSGYSYEQYFGPGTRLTVT.

This clonotype was counted at least ten times. CDR3 DNA: TGTGCCAGCAGCCCCGGACAAAAAACCGGCTACGAGCAGTACTTC. Residues: CASSPGQKTGYEQYF. The J gene is TRBJ2-7, the V gene TRBV7-9; weak D call: TRBD1 (5 bases). V lost 5 bases, J lost 3 bases, and 17 bases lay in between. The CDR3 spans 15 residues. CDR1 and CDR2 (germline): SEHNR, FQNEAQ (reference sequence).

In the case of this clonotype: This sequence may be a read error, since a much larger clone differs from it by one base. The V gene is TRBV11-2, the J gene TRBJ1-6; 8 bases match TRBD1. CDR3 length: 15 amino acids. J lost 9 bases, V lost 3 bases, and 7 bases had no gene match. Looked up from germline, CDR1 is SGHAT and CDR2 is FQNNGV. The CDR3 DNA is TGTGCCAGCAGCTTTTCGGCAGGGGGCAGTTCACCCCTCCACTTT. Its protein is CASSFSAGGSSPLHF.